This TCR beta chain was observed in a study of regulatory T cells in long-lasting Graves disease. Study-wide background: To qualify as persistent, Graves' disease required over 5 years of antithyroid drugs with positive TSH receptor antibodies.

Arm-PCR of CDR3 regions and iRepertoire HTBI primers were used to build TCR beta libraries. Each CDR3 protein is one row after TCRdb ran MiXCR on the multiplex PCR reads. The sample has around 400,000 distinct CDR3 sequences, around a fifth seen once; the top ten hold around 15%. The time point is: persistent/refractory GD, antithyroid drugs over 5 years with positive TRAb. TCR sequences were obtained from RNA taken from PBMCs. This clonotype occurred many times. Its antigen is unidentified. Study conclusions and caveats: Persistent Graves' patients possessed reduced TCR diversity relative to recently diagnosed ones. More public clonotypes were shared by persistent patients (around 2,800) than by new patients (fewer than 1,000).

The length of the CDR3 is 15 residues. Germline assignment: CDR1 SNHLY and CDR2 FYNNEI. V lost 1 base and J lost 6; bases outside the gene matches: 2. V gene TRBV2 combines with J gene TRBJ2-2; the match to TRBD1 covers 10 bases. Source: peripheral blood mononuclear cells (PBMCs), taken when the disease was refractory, from a patient treated with antithyroid drugs. The receptor was derived from a female donor with Graves disease. CDR3 bases: TGTGCCAGCAGTGAAGGACAGGGGGCCGCCGGGGAGCTGTTTTTT. This encodes CASSEGQGAAGELFF.